The rows below give T cell receptor beta chains drawn from one sample of a study of T cell changes during pregnancy in multiple sclerosis. The method was immunoSEQ multiplex PCR; TCRdb's version includes in-frame clones alone and lacks a portion of them. The sample carries about 75,000 clones, around 90% recorded once. Material: peripheral blood, obtained in the first trimester of pregnancy. Receptors were obtained from a female donor in good health, enrolled as a control in a pregnancy study. Both conserved end residues are part of each CDR3. D genes are given only for firm matches. Size tells how often a clone was seen (once, few, many) or the class of an expanded clone, and some rows leave it out.

cdr3_aa	cdr3_nt	v_call	j_call	clone_size	d_call
CASSEKSRGTGELFF	TGTGCCAGCAGTGAGAAATCCAGGGGCACCGGGGAGCTGTTTTTT	TRBV6-1	TRBJ2-2	-	-
CASSQDRAYEQYF	TGCGCCAGCAGCCAAGATCGGGCCTACGAGCAGTACTTC	TRBV4-1	TRBJ2-7	-	-
CASSLGVAGGAGYEQYF	TGTGCCAGCAGCTTAGGTGTAGCGGGGGGTGCTGGTTACGAGCAGTACTTC	TRBV7-2	TRBJ2-7	-	TRBD2
CASSEAGAGEGNEQFF	TGTGCCAGCAGTGAGGCCGGAGCAGGGGAGGGCAATGAGCAGTTCTTC	TRBV6-4	TRBJ2-1	once	-
CASSEQENTEAFF	TGCGCCAGCAGCGAACAGGAGAACACTGAAGCTTTCTTT	TRBV5-1	TRBJ1-1	once	-
CSARRGYEQYF	TGCAGTGCTAGACGGGGTTACGAGCAGTACTTC	TRBV20-1	TRBJ2-7	-	-
CASSPGQVLEAFF	TGTGCCAGCAGCCCCGGACAGGTCCTTGAAGCTTTCTTT	TRBV7-2	TRBJ1-1	-	TRBD1
CASSVGGTYNEQFF	TGCGCCAGCAGCGTCGGGGGAACCTACAATGAGCAGTTCTTC	TRBV4-3	TRBJ2-1	-	-
CASSQDRERYGYTF	TGCGCCAGCAGCCAAGACAGGGAAAGGTATGGCTACACCTTC	TRBV4-1	TRBJ1-2	-	-
CASSQTTGPYEQYF	TGTGCCAGCTCACAGACGACAGGACCCTACGAGCAGTACTTC	TRBV18	TRBJ2-7	once	-
CASSGEGDTEAFF	TGCGCCAGCAGCGGGGAAGGGGACACTGAAGCTTTCTTT	TRBV5-1	TRBJ1-1	once	-
CASSIDPDRVNTGELFF	TGTGCCAGTAGTATAGACCCGGACAGAGTGAACACCGGGGAGCTGTTTTTT	TRBV19	TRBJ2-2	-	-
CASSYAPYEKLFF	TGTGCCAGCAGTTATGCGCCCTACGAAAAACTGTTTTTT	TRBV6-6	TRBJ1-4	-	-
CASSRLAGVPGELFF	TGTGCCAGCAGTCGTCTAGCGGGAGTCCCCGGGGAGCTGTTTTTT	TRBV6-4	TRBJ2-2	-	TRBD2
CASSFRTVGNIQYF	TGTGCCAGCAGCTTTCGGACAGTGGGAAACATTCAGTACTTC	TRBV5-6	TRBJ2-4	-	-
CASTIQGHSGNTIYF	TGTGCCAGCACCATTCAGGGGCATTCAGGAAACACCATATATTTT	TRBV11-2	TRBJ1-3	-	-
CASSIQGLSPLHF	TGTGCCAGTAGTATCCAGGGATTGTCACCCCTCCACTTT	TRBV19	TRBJ1-6	-	-
CASIPRQGGNTIYF	TGCGCCAGCATTCCGAGACAGGGCGGAAACACCATATATTTT	TRBV10-2	TRBJ1-3	-	TRBD1
CASSEAGGIETDTQYF	TGTGCCAGCAGTGAAGCGGGGGGGATCGAGACAGATACGCAGTATTTT	TRBV25-1	TRBJ2-3	-	TRBD2
CASSQAEVQHTDTQYF	TGCGCCAGCAGCCAAGCAGAGGTCCAGCACACAGATACGCAGTATTTT	TRBV4-3	TRBJ2-3	-	-
CASSLRPQGAVSGANVLTF	TGTGCCAGCAGTTTACGCCCTCAGGGGGCGGTCTCTGGGGCCAACGTCCTGACTTTC	TRBV27	TRBJ2-6	-	TRBD1
CASSRGAPLYNEQFF	TGTGCCAGTAGTCGTGGGGCCCCGCTCTACAATGAGCAGTTCTTC	TRBV19	TRBJ2-1	few	-
CASSAGGRGNQPQHF	TGTGCCAGCAGTGCAGGGGGTCGGGGCAATCAGCCCCAGCATTTT	TRBV7-9	TRBJ1-5	-	TRBD1
CASSSPATGGFEQFF	TGCGCCAGCAGCTCACCGGCCACGGGTGGGTTTGAGCAGTTCTTC	TRBV5-1	TRBJ2-1	-	-
CASSRDSAGLNEQFF	TGTGCCAGCAGCCGTGATTCAGCGGGACTGAATGAGCAGTTCTTC	TRBV7-2	TRBJ2-1	-	TRBD2
CASRSGTATGEQYF	TGTGCCAGCAGATCCGGGACAGCCACGGGGGAGCAGTACTTC	TRBV6-5	TRBJ2-7	-	TRBD1
CASSIPGQSYYEQYF	TGTGCCAGCAGTATCCCGGGACAGAGCTACTACGAGCAGTACTTC	TRBV25-1	TRBJ2-7	-	TRBD1
CASSLAGGDMQQYF	TGCGCCAGCAGCTTAGCGGGAGGGGACATGCAGCAGTACTTC	TRBV5-1	TRBJ2-7	-	TRBD2
CASSSRQVNTGELFF	TGTGCCAGCAGCTCCCGACAGGTGAACACCGGGGAGCTGTTTTTT	TRBV7-2	TRBJ2-2	-	-
CASSTNSGYDTEAFF	TGTGCCAGCTCAACAAACTCAGGGTATGACACTGAAGCTTTCTTT	TRBV18	TRBJ1-1	-	-
CATSRDLIQGYSGNTIYF	TGTGCCACCAGCAGAGACCTAATTCAGGGTTACTCTGGAAACACCATATATTTT	TRBV15	TRBJ1-3	-	-
CASRTGTGGREQYF	TGTGCCTCTAGAACCGGGACAGGGGGCCGGGAGCAGTACTTC	TRBV6-5	TRBJ2-7	-	TRBD1
CASKGGRGEKLFF	TGTGCCAGCAAGGGGGGGAGGGGTGAAAAACTGTTTTTT	TRBV27	TRBJ1-4	-	-
CASSDRGNTGELFF	TGTGCCAGCAGTGACCGGGGGAACACCGGGGAGCTGTTTTTT	TRBV6-4	TRBJ2-2	-	-
CASSIFLAGDQPQHF	TGTGCCAGTAGTATTTTTTTGGCAGGGGATCAGCCCCAGCATTTT	TRBV19	TRBJ1-5	-	-
CASSRGDRGQDSPLHF	TGTGCCAGCAGCAGAGGGGACAGGGGGCAGGATTCACCCCTCCACTTT	TRBV21-1	TRBJ1-6	-	-
CASSSSTGISGNTIYF	TGTGCCAGCAGCTCCTCGACAGGGATCTCTGGAAACACCATATATTTT	TRBV7-8	TRBJ1-3	-	TRBD1
CATMTGPNYGYTF	TGTGCCACCATGACAGGGCCCAACTATGGCTACACCTTC	TRBV28	TRBJ1-2	-	TRBD1
CASSLSGRGNTGELFF	TGTGCCAGCAGCTTGAGTGGGCGGGGGAACACCGGGGAGCTGTTTTTT	TRBV7-2	TRBJ2-2	-	-
CASSPTGSSDTQYF	TGTGCCAGCTCACCGACAGGTTCCAGCGATACGCAGTATTTT	TRBV18	TRBJ2-3	-	-
CASRTSGRTDEQYF	TGTGCCAGCAGGACTAGCGGTAGGACAGACGAGCAGTACTTC	TRBV6-6	TRBJ2-7	-	TRBD2
CASSDMGQGILSTEAFF	TGTGCCAGCAGTGATATGGGGCAGGGGATTTTGTCCACTGAAGCTTTCTTT	TRBV25-1	TRBJ1-1	-	-
CASSLAGQGNTEAFF	TGTGCCAGCAGCTTAGCAGGGCAGGGGAACACTGAAGCTTTCTTT	TRBV7-2	TRBJ1-1	-	-
CASSDRHLPPNYGYTF	TGTGCCAGCAGTGACCGACACTTACCTCCCAACTATGGCTACACCTTC	TRBV25-1	TRBJ1-2	few	-
CASSLATGGLQETQYF	TGCGCCAGCAGCTTGGCAACGGGGGGACTACAAGAGACCCAGTACTTC	TRBV5-1	TRBJ2-5	-	TRBD2
CASSASTGELFF	TGTGCCAGCAGCGCTAGCACCGGGGAGCTGTTTTTT	TRBV9	TRBJ2-2	-	-
CASSLTTNYGYTF	TGTGCCAGCAGTTTGACAACCAACTATGGCTACACCTTC	TRBV28	TRBJ1-2	-	-
CASSSTGTGSSPLHF	TGTGCCAGCAGCTCTACCGGGACAGGGAGCTCACCCCTCCACTTT	TRBV7-9	TRBJ1-6	-	TRBD1
CASSETSGGAETQYF	TGTGCCAGCAGTGAGACTAGCGGGGGGGCAGAGACCCAGTACTTC	TRBV6-1	TRBJ2-5	few	TRBD2
CASSLTGGNQETQYF	TGCGCCAGCAGCTTGACAGGGGGCAACCAAGAGACCCAGTACTTC	TRBV5-1	TRBJ2-5	-	TRBD1
CAWRLEGANYGYTF	TGTGCCTGGAGGTTAGAGGGTGCTAACTATGGCTACACCTTC	TRBV30	TRBJ1-2	-	-
CATKPGLAVDTQYF	TGTGCCACCAAACCGGGACTAGCGGTAGATACGCAGTATTTT	TRBV28	TRBJ2-3	-	TRBD2
CATTLAPGTGELFF	TGTGCCACTACGTTGGCCCCGGGCACCGGGGAGCTGTTTTTT	TRBV27	TRBJ2-2	-	-
CASVGTGGWSTEAFF	TGTGCCAGCGTTGGGACAGGGGGATGGAGCACTGAAGCTTTCTTT	TRBV27	TRBJ1-1	-	TRBD1